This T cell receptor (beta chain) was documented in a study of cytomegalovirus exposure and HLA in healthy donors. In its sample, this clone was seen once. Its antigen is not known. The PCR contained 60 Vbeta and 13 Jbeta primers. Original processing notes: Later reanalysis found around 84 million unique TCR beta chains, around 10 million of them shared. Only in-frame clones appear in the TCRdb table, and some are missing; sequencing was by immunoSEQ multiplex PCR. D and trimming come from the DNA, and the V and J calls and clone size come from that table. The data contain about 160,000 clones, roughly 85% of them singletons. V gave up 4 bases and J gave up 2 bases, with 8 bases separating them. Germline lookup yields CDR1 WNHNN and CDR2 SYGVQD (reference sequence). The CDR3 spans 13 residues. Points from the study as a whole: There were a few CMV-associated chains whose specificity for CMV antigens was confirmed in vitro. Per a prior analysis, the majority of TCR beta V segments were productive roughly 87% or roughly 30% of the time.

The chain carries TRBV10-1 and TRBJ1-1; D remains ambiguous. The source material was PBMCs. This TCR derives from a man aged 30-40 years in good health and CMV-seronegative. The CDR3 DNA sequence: TGCGCCAGCAGTGTAGGCGGTAACACTGAAGCTTTCTTT. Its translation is CASSVGGNTEAFF.